The clone carrying this T cell receptor beta chain was found many times. Antigen: not known. The data are from a study of neurological immune-mediated disorders. The unsorted libraries were produced from 2 million PBMCs held at -80 C. CDR3 length: 12 residues. Germline assignment: CDR1 LGHDT and CDR2 YNNKEL (reference sequence). Trimming removed 0 bases from V and 7 bases from J, with 6 bases in between. Notes on the study in general: Levels of TCR clonal expansion peaked in HTLV-1-associated myelopathy and reached their lowest in multiple sclerosis, under those of healthy controls.

With 10-nucleotide random UMIs included, cDNA was synthesized by 5'RACE. MiXCR was run by TCRdb on the 5' RACE reads, yielding one entry per CDR3 protein. The top ten hold 16% of the sample, which has about 24,000 distinct CDR3 sequences, roughly 13% seen once. This chain joins TRBV3-1 and TRBJ1-1; D is ambiguous. The sequence derives from a woman aged 40 to 50 with HTLV-1-associated myelopathy (HAM/TSP). The sequencing input was PBMCs. CDR3 in DNA: TGTGCCAGCAGCCAAGAGGACCATGAAGCTTTCTTT. Translated: CASSQEDHEAFF.